Sequencing of this T cell receptor (beta chain) was carried out in a study of metastatic and nonmetastatic thyroid tumors. Turning to the study itself: Comparison of repertoires was carried out across blood and tumor or nodule tissue from malignant and benign thyroid patients. Notes on the study in general: Malignant thyroid tumors reportedly had TCR beta diversity that was significantly higher than in benign nodules, in blood and tumor.

TCRdb re-clonotyped the PCR reads via MiXCR. The sample has 32,000 or so clones; roughly 19% are singletons. The germline CDR1 and CDR2 sequences are SEHNR and FQNEAQ (reference sequence). V shed 5 bases, J shed 7 bases, and the junction held 12 bases outside the gene matches. This CDR3 spans 15 amino acids. Comment on this clone: The antigen is not known.

Every patient underwent thyroid surgery untreated. The V call is TRBV7-9, the J call TRBJ2-7; 9 bases align to TRBD1. This sequence was found in a male donor with papillary thyroid cancer or a benign thyroid nodule (not recorded which). Some clones in this sample may be carry-over from other donors' samples. The sequencing sample was made of blood. In DNA form, the CDR3 reads TGTGCCAGCAGCCAACCAGGGACAGGGCTTATTGAGCAGTACTTC. This gives the protein CASSQPGTGLIEQYF.